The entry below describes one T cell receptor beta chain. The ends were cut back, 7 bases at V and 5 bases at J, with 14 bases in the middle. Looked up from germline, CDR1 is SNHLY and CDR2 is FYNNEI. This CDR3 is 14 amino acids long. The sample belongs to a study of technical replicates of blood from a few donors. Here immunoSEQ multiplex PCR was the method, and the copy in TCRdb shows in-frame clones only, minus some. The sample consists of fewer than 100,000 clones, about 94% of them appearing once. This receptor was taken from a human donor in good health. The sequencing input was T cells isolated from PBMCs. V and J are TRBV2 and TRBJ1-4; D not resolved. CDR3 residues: CASIGLRVNEKLFF. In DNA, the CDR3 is TGTGCCAGCATTGGTCTCCGGGTGAATGAAAAACTGTTTTTT.